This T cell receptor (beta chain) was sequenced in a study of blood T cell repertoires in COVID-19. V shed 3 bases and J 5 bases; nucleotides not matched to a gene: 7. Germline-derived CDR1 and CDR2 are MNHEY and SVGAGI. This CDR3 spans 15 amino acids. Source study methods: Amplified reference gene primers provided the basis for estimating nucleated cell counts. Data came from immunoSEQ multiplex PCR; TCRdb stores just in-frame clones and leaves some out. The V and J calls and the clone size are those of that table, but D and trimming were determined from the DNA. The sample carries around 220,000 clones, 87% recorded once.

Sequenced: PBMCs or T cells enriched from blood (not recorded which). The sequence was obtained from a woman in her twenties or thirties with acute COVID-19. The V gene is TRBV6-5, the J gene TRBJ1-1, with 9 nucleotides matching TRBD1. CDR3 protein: CASSYFDRGTTEAFF. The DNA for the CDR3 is TGTGCCAGCAGTTATTTTGACAGGGGGACAACTGAAGCTTTCTTT.